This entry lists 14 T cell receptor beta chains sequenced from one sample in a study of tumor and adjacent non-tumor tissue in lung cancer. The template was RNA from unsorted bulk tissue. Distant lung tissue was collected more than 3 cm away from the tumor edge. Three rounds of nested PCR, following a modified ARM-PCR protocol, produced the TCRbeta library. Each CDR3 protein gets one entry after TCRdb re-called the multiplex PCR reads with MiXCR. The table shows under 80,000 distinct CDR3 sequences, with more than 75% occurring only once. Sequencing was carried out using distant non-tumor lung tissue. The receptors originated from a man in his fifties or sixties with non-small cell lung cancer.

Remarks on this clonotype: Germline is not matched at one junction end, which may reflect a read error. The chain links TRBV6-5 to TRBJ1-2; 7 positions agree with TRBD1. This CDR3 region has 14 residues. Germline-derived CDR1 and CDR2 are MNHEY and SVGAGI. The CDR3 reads CGSSRQGNNYGYTF. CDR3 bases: TGTGGCAGCAGTCGACAGGGCAATAACTATGGCTACACCTTC.

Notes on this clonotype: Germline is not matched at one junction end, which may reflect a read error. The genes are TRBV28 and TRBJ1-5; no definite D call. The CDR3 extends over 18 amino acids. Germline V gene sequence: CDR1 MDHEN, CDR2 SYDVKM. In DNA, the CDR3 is TGTGCCAGCTGTCTATTTACGTTTCAGGCGGGATTCAATCAGCTCCAGCATTTT. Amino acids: CASCLFTFQAGFNQLQHF.

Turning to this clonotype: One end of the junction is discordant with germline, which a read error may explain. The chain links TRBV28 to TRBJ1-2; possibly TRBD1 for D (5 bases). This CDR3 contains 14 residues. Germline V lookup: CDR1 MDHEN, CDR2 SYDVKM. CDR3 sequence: CANSPLGTKYGYTF. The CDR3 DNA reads TGTGCCAACAGTCCACTAGGGACCAAATATGGCTACACCTTT.

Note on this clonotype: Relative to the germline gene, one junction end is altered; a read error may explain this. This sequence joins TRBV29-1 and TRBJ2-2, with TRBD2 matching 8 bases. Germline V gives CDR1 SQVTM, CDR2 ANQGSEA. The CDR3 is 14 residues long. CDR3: CSFEKRENTGELFF. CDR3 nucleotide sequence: TGCAGCTTTGAAAAGCGGGAGAACACTGGGGAGCTGTTTTTT.

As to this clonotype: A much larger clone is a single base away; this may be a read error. The CDR3 region is CSARDSGTSQETQYF. CDR3 DNA: TGCAGTGCTAGAGACTCCGGGACTAGCCAAGAGACCCAGTACTTC. The chain combines TRBV20-1 with TRBJ2-5, with 8 nucleotides matching TRBD2. Per germline, CDR1 DFQATT and CDR2 SNEGSKA (reference sequence). Losses at the gene ends were 0 bases for V and 1 base for J; bases not matched to a gene: 4. This CDR3 contains 15 residues.

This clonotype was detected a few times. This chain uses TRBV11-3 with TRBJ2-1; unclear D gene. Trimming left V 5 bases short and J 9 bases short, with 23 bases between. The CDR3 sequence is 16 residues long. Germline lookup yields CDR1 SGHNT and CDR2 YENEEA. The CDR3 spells CASSLNQLTWLGEQFF. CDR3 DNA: TGTGCCAGCAGCCTCAACCAGCTAACGTGGTTAGGTGAGCAGTTCTTC. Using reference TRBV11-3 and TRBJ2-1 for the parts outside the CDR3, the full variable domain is EAGVVQSPRYKIIEKKQPVAFWCNPISGHNTLYWYLQNLGQGPELLIRYENEEAVDDSQLPKDRFSAERLKGVDSTLKIQPAELGDSAVYLCASSLNQLTWLGEQFFGPGTRLTVL.

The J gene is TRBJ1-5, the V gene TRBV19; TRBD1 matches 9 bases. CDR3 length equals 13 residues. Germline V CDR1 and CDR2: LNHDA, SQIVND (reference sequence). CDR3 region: CDTTGTGYQPQHF. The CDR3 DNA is TGTGACACCACTGGGACAGGGTATCAGCCCCAGCATTTT.

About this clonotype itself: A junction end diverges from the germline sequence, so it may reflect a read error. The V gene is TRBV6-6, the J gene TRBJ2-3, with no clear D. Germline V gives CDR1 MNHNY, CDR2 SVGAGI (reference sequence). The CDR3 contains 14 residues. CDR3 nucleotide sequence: TGTACCAGCAGATACAGCCTCCTCGGGGATACGCAGTATTTT. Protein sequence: CTSRYSLLGDTQYF.

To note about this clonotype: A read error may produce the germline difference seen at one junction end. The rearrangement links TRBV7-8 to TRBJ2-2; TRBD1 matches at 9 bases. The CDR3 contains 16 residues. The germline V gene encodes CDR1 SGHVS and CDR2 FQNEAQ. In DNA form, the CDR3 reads TGTGCCAACAGCAACTCGGGACAGGGATGTACCGGGGAGCTGTTTTTT. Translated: CANSNSGQGCTGELFF.

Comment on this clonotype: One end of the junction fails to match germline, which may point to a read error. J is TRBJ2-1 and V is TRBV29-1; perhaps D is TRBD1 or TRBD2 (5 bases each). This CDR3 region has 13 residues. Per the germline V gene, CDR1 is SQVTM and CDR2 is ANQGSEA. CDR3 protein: CSVVGTLNKEQIF. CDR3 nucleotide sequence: TGCAGCGTTGTGGGGACCCTAAACAAGGAGCAGATCTTC.

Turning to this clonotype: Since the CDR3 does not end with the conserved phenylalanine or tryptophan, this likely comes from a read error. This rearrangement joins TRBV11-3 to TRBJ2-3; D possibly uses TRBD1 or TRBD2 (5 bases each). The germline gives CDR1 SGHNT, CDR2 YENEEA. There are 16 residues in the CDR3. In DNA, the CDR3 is TGCGCCAGCAGCTCAGGGCTAGCAGATAGCACGGATACGCAGTATTGT. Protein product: CASSSGLADSTDTQYC.

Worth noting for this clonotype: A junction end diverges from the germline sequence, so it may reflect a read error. CDR3 sequence: CVSKQNRGLNDIQYF. The CDR3 nucleotides read TGTGTCAGCAAACAGAACAGGGGGCTAAACGACATTCAGTACTTC. The gene calls are TRBV6-5 and TRBJ2-4; TRBD1 agrees at 9 bases. The CDR3 contains 15 residues. The germline V gene has CDR1 MNHEY and CDR2 SVGAGI.

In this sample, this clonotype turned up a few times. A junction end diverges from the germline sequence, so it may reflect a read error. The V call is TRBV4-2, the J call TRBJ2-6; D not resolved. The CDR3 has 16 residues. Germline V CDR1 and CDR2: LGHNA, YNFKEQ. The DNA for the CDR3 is TGTGCCAGCAGCCAAGAATCCCTCTCTGGGACCAACGTCCTGACTTTC. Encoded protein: CASSQESLSGTNVLTF.

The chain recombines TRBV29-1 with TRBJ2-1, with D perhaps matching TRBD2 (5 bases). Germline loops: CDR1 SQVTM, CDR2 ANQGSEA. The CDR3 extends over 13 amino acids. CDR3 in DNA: TGCGGCGCGCGGGCGCAACAAGGCAATGAGCAGTTCTTC. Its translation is CGARAQQGNEQFF.